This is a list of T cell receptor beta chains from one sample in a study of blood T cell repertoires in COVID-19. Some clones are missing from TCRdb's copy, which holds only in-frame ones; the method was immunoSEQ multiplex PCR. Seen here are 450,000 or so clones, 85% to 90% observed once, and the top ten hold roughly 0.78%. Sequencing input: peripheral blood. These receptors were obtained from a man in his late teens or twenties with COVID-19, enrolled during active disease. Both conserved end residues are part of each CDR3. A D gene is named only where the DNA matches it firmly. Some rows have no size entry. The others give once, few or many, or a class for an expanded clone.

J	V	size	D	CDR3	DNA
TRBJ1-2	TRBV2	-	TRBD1	CASSPGTGSYSYTF	TGTGCCAGCAGCCCCGGGACAGGGAGTTATAGCTACACCTTC
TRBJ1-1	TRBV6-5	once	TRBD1	CASRMTGANTEAFF	TGTGCCAGCAGAATGACAGGGGCGAACACTGAAGCTTTCTTT
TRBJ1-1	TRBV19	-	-	CASSTHHINLTGNTEAFF	TGTGCCAGTAGTACTCACCATATAAACCTCACAGGGAACACTGAAGCTTTCTTT
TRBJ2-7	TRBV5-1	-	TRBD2	CASSLGAGLSYEQYF	TGCGCCAGCAGCTTGGGAGCGGGGCTTAGCTACGAGCAGTACTTC
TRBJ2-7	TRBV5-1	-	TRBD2	CASSLGLAPSYEQYF	TGCGCCAGCAGCTTGGGACTAGCGCCTTCCTACGAGCAGTACTTC
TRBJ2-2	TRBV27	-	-	CASSLTYSDTGELFF	TGTGCCAGCAGTTTAACTTACTCGGACACCGGGGAGCTGTTTTTT
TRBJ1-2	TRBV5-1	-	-	CASAKTREYGYTF	TGCGCCAGCGCGAAGACCAGGGAATATGGCTACACCTTC
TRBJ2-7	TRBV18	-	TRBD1	CASSPLVTGGSEQYF	TGTGCCAGCTCACCACTTGTGACAGGGGGGTCCGAGCAGTACTTC
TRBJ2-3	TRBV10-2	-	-	CASSGGSYTDTQYF	TGCGCCAGCAGTGGTGGTAGCTACACAGATACGCAGTATTTT
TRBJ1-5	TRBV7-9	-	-	CASSLGGVNQPQHF	TGTGCCAGCAGCTTAGGCGGAGTAAATCAGCCCCAGCATTTT
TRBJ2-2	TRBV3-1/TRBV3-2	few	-	CASSTYYKNTGELFF	TGTGCCAGCAGCACCTACTACAAGAACACCGGGGAGCTGTTTTTT
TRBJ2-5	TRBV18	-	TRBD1	CASSPKGAQGETQYF	TGTGCCAGCTCACCCAAGGGGGCGCAGGGAGAGACCCAGTACTTC
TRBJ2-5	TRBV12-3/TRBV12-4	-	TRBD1	CASSGQGETQYF	TGTGCCAGCAGTGGACAGGGGGAGACCCAGTACTTC
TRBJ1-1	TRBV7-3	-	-	CASSLTRTDTEAFF	TGTGCCAGCAGCTTAACTCGGACAGACACTGAAGCTTTCTTT
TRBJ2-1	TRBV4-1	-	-	CASSQASIGVSSYNEQFF	TGCGCCAGCAGCCAAGCCAGTATCGGGGTTAGCTCCTACAATGAGCAGTTCTTC
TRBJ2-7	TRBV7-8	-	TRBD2	CASSSTRTSGTLEQYF	TGTGCCAGCAGCTCAACTCGGACTAGCGGGACCCTCGAGCAGTACTTC
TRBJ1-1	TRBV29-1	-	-	CSVGVGGYTEAFF	TGCAGCGTTGGAGTAGGAGGGTACACTGAAGCTTTCTTT
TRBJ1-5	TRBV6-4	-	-	CASSDEFQPQHF	TGTGCCAGCAGTGACGAGTTTCAGCCCCAGCATTTT
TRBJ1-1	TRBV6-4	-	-	CASSVQAGNTEAFF	TGTGCCAGCAGTGTGCAGGCGGGGAACACTGAAGCTTTCTTT
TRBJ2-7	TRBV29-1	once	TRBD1	CSARADRGQSYEQYF	TGCAGCGCCCGAGCCGACAGGGGGCAATCCTACGAGCAGTACTTC
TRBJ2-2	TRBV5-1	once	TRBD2	CASSIRTSGRAITGELFF	TGCGCCAGCAGCATCCGGACTAGCGGGAGGGCTATCACCGGGGAGCTGTTTTTT
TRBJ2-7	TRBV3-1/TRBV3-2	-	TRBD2	CASSQGLANSYEQYF	TGTGCCAGCAGCCAAGGACTAGCGAACTCCTACGAGCAGTACTTC
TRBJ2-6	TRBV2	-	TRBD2	CASRSGGSGANVLTF	TGTGCCAGTCGTAGCGGGGGCTCCGGGGCCAACGTCCTGACTTTC
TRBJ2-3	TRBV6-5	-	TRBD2	CASSSPAGADTQYF	TGTGCCAGCAGTTCTCCAGCGGGAGCAGATACGCAGTATTTT
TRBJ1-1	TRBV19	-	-	CASSPRQASSNTEAFF	TGTGCCAGTAGTCCCAGACAGGCGAGCTCTAACACTGAAGCTTTCTTT
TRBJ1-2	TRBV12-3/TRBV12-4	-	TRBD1	CASKEGAGYGYTF	TGTGCCAGTAAGGAGGGGGCGGGTTATGGCTACACCTTC
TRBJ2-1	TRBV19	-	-	CASSHYNEQFF	TGTGCCAGTAGCCATTACAATGAGCAGTTCTTC
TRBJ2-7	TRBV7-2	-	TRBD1	CASSLDRGGGEQYF	TGTGCCAGCAGCTTGGACAGGGGTGGCGGGGAGCAGTACTTC
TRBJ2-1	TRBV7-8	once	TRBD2	CASSTRTSWVNEQFF	TGTGCCAGCAGCACACGGACTAGTTGGGTCAATGAGCAGTTCTTC
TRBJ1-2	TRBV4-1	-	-	CASSQENWSGYGYTF	TGCGCCAGCAGCCAAGAAAATTGGAGCGGCTATGGCTACACCTTC
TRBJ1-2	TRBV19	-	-	CATRDLGAQNTF	TGTGCCACCAGGGATCTGGGGGCGCAGAACACCTTC
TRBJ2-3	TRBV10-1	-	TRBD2	CASSESSGGVDTQYF	TGCGCCAGCAGTGAGTCCAGCGGGGGGGTAGATACGCAGTATTTT
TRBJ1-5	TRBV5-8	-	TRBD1	CASRRDRGNNQPQHF	TGTGCCAGCAGACGGGACAGGGGCAACAATCAGCCCCAGCATTTT
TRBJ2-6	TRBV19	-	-	CASSPAGANVLTF	TGTGCCAGTAGTCCAGCTGGGGCCAACGTCCTGACTTTC
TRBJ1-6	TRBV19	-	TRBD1	CASSIVGGGEGSPLHF	TGTGCCAGTAGTATAGTTGGAGGGGGCGAAGGTTCACCCCTCCACTTT
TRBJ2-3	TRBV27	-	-	CASSLSVSDTQYF	TGTGCCAGCAGTTTATCCGTCTCAGATACGCAGTATTTT
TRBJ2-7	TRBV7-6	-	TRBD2	CASSGGLAGSYEQYF	TGTGCCAGCAGTGGAGGACTAGCGGGAAGCTACGAGCAGTACTTC
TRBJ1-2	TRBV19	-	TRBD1	CASSIVDRDGYTF	TGTGCCAGTAGTATAGTCGACAGGGATGGCTACACCTTC
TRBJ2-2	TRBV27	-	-	CASSFGRDTIGPGELFF	TGTGCCAGCAGTTTCGGTCGGGACACCATCGGCCCCGGGGAGCTGTTTTTT
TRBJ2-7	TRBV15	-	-	CATSRDRGYEQYF	TGTGCCACCAGCAGAGATAGGGGCTACGAGCAGTACTTC
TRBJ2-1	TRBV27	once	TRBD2	CASSTRLAGVGNEQFF	TGTGCCAGCAGTACCAGACTAGCGGGAGTTGGCAATGAGCAGTTCTTC
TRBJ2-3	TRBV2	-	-	CASSDRGNMKYF	TGTGCCAGCAGTGATAGAGGCAATATGAAGTATTTT
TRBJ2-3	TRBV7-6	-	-	CASSLVGGSTDTQYF	TGTGCCAGCAGCTTAGTAGGCGGGAGCACAGATACGCAGTATTTT
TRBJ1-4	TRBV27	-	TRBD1	CASSPQGQGYEKLFF	TGTGCCAGCAGTCCCCAGGGACAGGGGTACGAAAAACTGTTTTTT
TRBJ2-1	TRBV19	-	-	CASSAGTSSYNEQFF	TGTGCCAGTAGTGCCGGGACTTCTTCCTACAATGAGCAGTTCTTC
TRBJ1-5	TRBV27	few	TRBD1	CASSGTGKDQPQHF	TGTGCCAGCAGCGGGACAGGGAAGGATCAGCCCCAGCATTTT
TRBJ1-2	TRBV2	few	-	CASNLNRDGYGYTF	TGTGCCAGCAACCTGAACAGGGATGGCTATGGCTACACCTTC
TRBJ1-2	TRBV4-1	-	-	CASSLVTNYGYTF	TGCGCCAGCAGCCTAGTCACTAACTATGGCTACACCTTC
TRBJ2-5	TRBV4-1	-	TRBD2	CASSPSRTSGAQETQYF	TGCGCCAGCAGCCCTTCGCGGACTAGCGGGGCACAAGAGACCCAGTACTTC
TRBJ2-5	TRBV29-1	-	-	CSVLDGPLPETQYF	TGCAGCGTTCTTGATGGGCCCCTCCCAGAGACCCAGTACTTC
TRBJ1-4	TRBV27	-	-	CASSVRVNEKLFF	TGTGCCAGCAGTGTCAGGGTAAATGAAAAACTGTTTTTT
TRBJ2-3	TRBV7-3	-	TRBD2	CASSSQAGESDTQYF	TGTGCCAGCAGCTCCCAAGCGGGAGAGTCGGATACGCAGTATTTT
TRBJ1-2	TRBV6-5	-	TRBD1	CARGTGVPYGYTF	TGTGCCAGGGGGACAGGGGTTCCATATGGCTACACCTTC
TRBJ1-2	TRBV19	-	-	CASSIGGHRVDYGYTF	TGTGCCAGTAGTATAGGAGGTCACAGGGTTGACTATGGCTACACCTTC